The 11 T cell receptor beta chains reported below all come from one sample, sequenced in a study of identical twins. TCRdb re-derived calls from the 5' RACE reads in MiXCR, one entry per CDR3 protein. The table shows approximately 300,000 distinct CDR3 sequences, with roughly 8.6% occurring only once. Separately, the same data were catalogued under a study of yellow fever vaccine responses in identical twins.

Material for sequencing was CD8+ T cells sorted from blood. All receptors come from a woman aged 18-30 years in good health.

This clonotype was found many times. The chain links TRBV12-3 or TRBV12-4 to TRBJ2-7, with 7 bases aligning to TRBD1. The CDR3 is 16 residues long. J was trimmed by 3 bases and V by 3 bases; bases with no gene match: 11. The CDR3 sequence is CASSLSLGQLSYEQYF. CDR3 nucleotide sequence: TGTGCCAGCAGTTTGAGTCTGGGACAGTTAAGCTACGAGCAGTACTTC.

This clonotype was counted between two and nine times. The chain couples TRBV4-1 to TRBJ2-1, with D maybe TRBD2 (5 bases). CDR1 MGHRA and CDR2 YSYEKL come from the germline V gene. The length of the CDR3 is 17 residues. V lost 0 bases to trimming and J lost 3 bases, with 15 bases between them. The CDR3 sequence is CASSQDEDSIVYNEQFF. The CDR3 DNA sequence: TGCGCCAGCAGCCAAGATGAGGACTCAATTGTCTACAATGAGCAGTTCTTC.

A few counts support this clonotype. The chain carries TRBV28 and TRBJ2-1; 8 bases match TRBD1. Germline V lookup: CDR1 MDHEN, CDR2 SYDVKM. The V and J ends lost 4 bases and 3 bases, in that order; junction bases with no gene match: 5. This CDR3 has 15 residues. The CDR3 coding sequence is TGTGCCAGCAGTTGGGTACAGGGGGGCTACAATGAGCAGTTCTTC. It encodes CASSWVQGGYNEQFF.

This clonotype has at least ten counts. The chain employs TRBV7-9 and TRBJ2-1; TRBD1 might be the D (6 bases). The CDR3 is made up of 15 amino acids. Germline V gene data show CDR1 as SEHNR and CDR2 as FQNEAQ (reference sequence). Between the trimmed V and J ends, which lost 2 bases and 3 bases, there was a span of 11 bases. The CDR3: CASSLFQGYYNEQFF. Here the CDR3 DNA reads TGTGCCAGCAGCTTATTCCAGGGGTACTACAATGAGCAGTTCTTC.

The genes are TRBV5-1 and TRBJ2-5, with D perhaps TRBD1 or TRBD2 (5 bases each). V was cut by 3 bases and J by 5 bases, with 20 bases left in between. From germline, CDR1 is SGHRS and CDR2 YFSETQ. The CDR3 has 16 residues. This CDR3 is CASSSRGDPGWETQYF. Written as DNA, the CDR3 is TGCGCCAGCAGCTCCCGAGGGGACCCCGGATGGGAGACCCAGTACTTC.

The genes are TRBV27 and TRBJ1-2; possible D gene TRBD1, 6 bases. Per germline, CDR1 MNHEY and CDR2 SMNVEV (reference sequence). Trimming shortened V by 4 bases and J by 8 bases, and 14 bases separated the two germline ends. CDR3 length: 13 amino acids. The CDR3 sequence is CASSSQTGIGYTF. As DNA, the CDR3 is TGTGCCAGCAGTTCCCAAACAGGGATCGGCTACACCTTC.

This clonotype was seen more than once but under ten times. The J gene is TRBJ2-7, the V gene TRBV6-2 or TRBV6-3; D is undetermined. With 6 bases removed from V and 7 bases from J, the gap between germline ends came to 22 bases. Germline V CDR1 and CDR2: MNHEY, SVGEGT. The CDR3 runs to 15 residues. The CDR3 region is CASSSWGPRMGEQYF. CDR3 in DNA: TGTGCCAGCAGCTCCTGGGGTCCAAGGATGGGTGAGCAGTACTTC.

Many counts were recorded for this clonotype. CDR3 sequence reads: CASSEAGQPFYNSPLHF. The CDR3 nucleotides are TGTGCCAGCAGTGAAGCGGGACAGCCTTTCTATAATTCACCCCTCCACTTT. This chain links TRBV6-1 with TRBJ1-6; 7 bases are a match to TRBD1. The CDR3 is 17 residues long. Looked up from germline, CDR1 is MNHNS and CDR2 is SASEGT. V was pared by 0 bases and J by 3 bases, with 5 bases of the junction left unmatched.

The chain has TRBV7-9 and TRBJ2-1; TRBD2 is a possible D gene (5 bases). Germline CDR1 and CDR2: SEHNR and FQNEAQ (reference sequence). This CDR3 region has 13 residues. V dropped 6 bases and J dropped 8 bases, with 14 bases sitting between them. DNA for the CDR3: TGTGCCAGCAGACAAACTAGAAGCTATGAGCAGTTCTTC. Translation: CASRQTRSYEQFF.

This clonotype appeared a few times. V and J are TRBV2 and TRBJ2-5; 7 nucleotides align to TRBD2. CDR1 and CDR2 (germline): SNHLY, FYNNEI. The J segment lost 5 bases and the V segment lost 5 bases, leaving 11 bases of the junction unmatched. The CDR3 length is 15 residues. Here the CDR3 DNA reads TGTGCCAGCAGTTCGGGGACTACGACGTCTGAGACCCAGTACTTC. Translation: CASSSGTTTSETQYF.

This clonotype was seen a few times. The chain joins TRBV7-9 to TRBJ2-3; D possibly corresponds to TRBD2 (5 bases). Germline assignment: CDR1 SEHNR and CDR2 FQNEAQ (reference sequence). V dropped 2 bases and J dropped 2 bases, with 11 bases sitting between them. The CDR3 loop spans 15 amino acids. The chain's CDR3 is CASSLSSGNTDTQYF. CDR3 coding DNA: TGTGCCAGCAGCTTATCGAGCGGTAACACAGATACGCAGTATTTT.